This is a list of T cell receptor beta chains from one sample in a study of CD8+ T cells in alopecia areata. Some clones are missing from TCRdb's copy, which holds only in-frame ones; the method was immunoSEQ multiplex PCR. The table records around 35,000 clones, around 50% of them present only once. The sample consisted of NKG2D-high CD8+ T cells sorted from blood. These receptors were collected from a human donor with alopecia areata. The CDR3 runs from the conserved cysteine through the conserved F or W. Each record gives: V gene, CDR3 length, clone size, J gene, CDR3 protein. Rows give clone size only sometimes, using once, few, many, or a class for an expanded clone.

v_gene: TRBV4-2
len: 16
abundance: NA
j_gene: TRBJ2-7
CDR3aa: CASSQTTRLRGYEQYF

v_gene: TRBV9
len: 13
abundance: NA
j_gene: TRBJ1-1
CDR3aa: CASSVEGGTEAFF

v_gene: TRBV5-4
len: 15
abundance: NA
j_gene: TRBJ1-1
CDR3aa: CASSFGGAPNTEAFF

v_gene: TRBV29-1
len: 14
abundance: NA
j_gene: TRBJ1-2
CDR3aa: CSVDAPDEGDGYTF

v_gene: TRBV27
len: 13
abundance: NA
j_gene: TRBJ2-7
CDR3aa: CASSLRDSYEQYF

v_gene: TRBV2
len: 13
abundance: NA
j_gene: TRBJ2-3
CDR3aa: CASIRPSTDTQYF

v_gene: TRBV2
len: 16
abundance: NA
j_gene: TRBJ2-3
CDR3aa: CASSEIGLAQADTQYF

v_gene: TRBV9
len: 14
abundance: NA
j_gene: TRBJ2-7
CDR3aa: CASSAADSADEQYF

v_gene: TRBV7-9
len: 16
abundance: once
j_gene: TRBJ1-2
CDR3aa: CASSQDRTGRPYGYTF

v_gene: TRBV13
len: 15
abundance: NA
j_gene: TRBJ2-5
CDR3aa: CASSSRRNQRETQYF

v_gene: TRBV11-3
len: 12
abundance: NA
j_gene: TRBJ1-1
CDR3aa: CASSLDNTEAFF

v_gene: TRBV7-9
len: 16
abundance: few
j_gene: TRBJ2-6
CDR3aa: CASSSGPNSGANVLTF

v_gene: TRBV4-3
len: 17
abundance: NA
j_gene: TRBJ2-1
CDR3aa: CASSPSRVFSSYNEQFF

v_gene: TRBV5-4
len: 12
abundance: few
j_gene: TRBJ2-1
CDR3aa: CASGGPGDEQFF

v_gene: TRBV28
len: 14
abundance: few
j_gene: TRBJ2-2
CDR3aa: CASSPALGTGELFF

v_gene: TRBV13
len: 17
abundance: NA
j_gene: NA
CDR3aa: CASSSIPTGGDSYEQYF

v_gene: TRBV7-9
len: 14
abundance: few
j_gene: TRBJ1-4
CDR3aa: CASSPPGINEKLFF

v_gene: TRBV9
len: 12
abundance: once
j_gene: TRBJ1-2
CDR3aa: CASSVGQYGYTF

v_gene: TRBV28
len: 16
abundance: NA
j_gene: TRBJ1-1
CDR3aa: CATLNRDRALDTEAFF

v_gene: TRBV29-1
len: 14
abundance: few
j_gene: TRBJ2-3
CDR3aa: CSVDAGTTTDTQYF

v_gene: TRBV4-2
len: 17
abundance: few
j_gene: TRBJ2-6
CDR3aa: CASSQVTGFSGANVLTF

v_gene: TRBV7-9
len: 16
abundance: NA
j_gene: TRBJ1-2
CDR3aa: CASSRGTGGANYGYTF